The rows below give T cell receptor beta chains drawn from one sample of a study of blood T cell repertoires in COVID-19. Some clones are missing from TCRdb's copy, which holds only in-frame ones; the method was immunoSEQ multiplex PCR. This table has 250,000 to 300,000 clones, approximately 91% appearing once. The sequencing sample was made of peripheral blood. The receptor source for this set is a woman in her twenties or thirties with COVID-19, enrolled during active disease. CDR3s include the opening cysteine and the closing phenylalanine or tryptophan. D genes are given only for firm matches. Expanded clones get a size class; other rows say once, few or many, or leave the size out.

D: NA
J: TRBJ2-2
V: TRBV21-1
size: NA
DNA: TGTGCCAGCAGCAAAGCGGAGACTAGCGGAGCCCCGAACACCGGGGAGCTGTTTTTT
CDR3: CASSKAETSGAPNTGELFF

D: NA
J: TRBJ1-2
V: TRBV3-1/TRBV3-2
size: few
DNA: TGTGCCAGCAGCCAAAGGCGCCTGGGCGGCTACACCTTC
CDR3: CASSQRRLGGYTF

D: NA
J: TRBJ1-1
V: TRBV5-1
size: once
DNA: TGCGCCAGCAGCTTGGATATGACAGCGAACACTGAAGCTTTCTTT
CDR3: CASSLDMTANTEAFF

D: NA
J: TRBJ2-3
V: TRBV3-1/TRBV3-2
size: NA
DNA: TGTGCCAGCAGCCAAGTAGGCACAGATACGCAGTATTTT
CDR3: CASSQVGTDTQYF

D: NA
J: TRBJ2-7
V: TRBV29-1
size: NA
DNA: TGCAGCCACTCGGCCGGGAGCACCTACGAGCAGTACTTC
CDR3: CSHSAGSTYEQYF

D: NA
J: TRBJ2-1
V: TRBV3-1/TRBV3-2
size: NA
DNA: TGTGCCAGCAGCCAGGGAGCACCCCGGGGCAATGAGCAGTTCTTC
CDR3: CASSQGAPRGNEQFF

D: NA
J: TRBJ2-7
V: TRBV7-2
size: few
DNA: TGTGCCAGCAGCTTAGTGGCAGGCGTTTCCTACGAGCAGTACTTC
CDR3: CASSLVAGVSYEQYF

D: NA
J: TRBJ2-6
V: TRBV24-1
size: NA
DNA: TGTGCCACCAGTGACCCCGGCGGGTTCGGGGCCAACGTCCTGACTTTC
CDR3: CATSDPGGFGANVLTF

D: NA
J: TRBJ2-7
V: TRBV7-2
size: NA
DNA: TGTGCCAGCAGCGCGCCGTTCCCGGGGGAGCAGTACTTC
CDR3: CASSAPFPGEQYF

D: TRBD2
J: TRBJ2-2
V: TRBV28
size: NA
DNA: TGTGCCAGCAGTTCCCAACGGCGGGAGTTGAGCGGGGAGCTGTTTTTT
CDR3: CASSSQRRELSGELFF

D: TRBD2
J: TRBJ2-3
V: TRBV5-1
size: once
DNA: TGCGCCAGCAGACCGGGACTAGCGGGAGTGGATACGCAGTATTTT
CDR3: CASRPGLAGVDTQYF

D: NA
J: TRBJ1-6
V: TRBV28
size: few
DNA: TGTGCCAGCAGAACATCAGGGCCTAATTCACCCCTCCACTTT
CDR3: CASRTSGPNSPLHF

D: NA
J: TRBJ1-2
V: TRBV3-1/TRBV3-2
size: NA
DNA: TGTGCCAGCAGCCAACCTCCCGACAGCTATGGCTACACCTTC
CDR3: CASSQPPDSYGYTF

D: NA
J: TRBJ2-5
V: TRBV7-6
size: NA
DNA: TGTGCCAGCAGCGGAAGGGGTTTTGCGGAGACCCAGTACTTC
CDR3: CASSGRGFAETQYF

D: NA
J: TRBJ2-7
V: TRBV28
size: NA
DNA: TGTGCCAGCAGTCAGACACCCGGGACAGCGGGCTCCTACGAGCAGTACTTC
CDR3: CASSQTPGTAGSYEQYF

D: TRBD1
J: TRBJ1-1
V: TRBV5-8
size: NA
DNA: TGTGCCAGCAGCTTGGGCCTACAGGGGGCGGCAGCTTTCTTT
CDR3: CASSLGLQGAAAFF

D: TRBD1
J: TRBJ1-1
V: TRBV9
size: few
DNA: TGTGCCAGCAGCCCTAGACAGGGCGGAGGGACTGAAGCTTTCTTT
CDR3: CASSPRQGGGTEAFF

D: NA
J: TRBJ2-2
V: TRBV10-1
size: NA
DNA: TGCGCCAGCAGTGAGTCGATTGGTAGAACGAACACCGGGGAGCTGTTTTTT
CDR3: CASSESIGRTNTGELFF

D: TRBD1
J: TRBJ1-2
V: TRBV5-1
size: once
DNA: TGCGCCAGCAGCATCGGACAGGGCGCGGTCGGCTACACCTTC
CDR3: CASSIGQGAVGYTF

D: NA
J: TRBJ1-2
V: TRBV19
size: NA
DNA: TGTGCCAGTAGTATACCTACAGTAATGAGCTACACCTTC
CDR3: CASSIPTVMSYTF

D: NA
J: TRBJ1-5
V: TRBV4-1
size: NA
DNA: TGCGCCAGCAGAACTGATTACTATAGCAATCAGCCCCAGCATTTT
CDR3: CASRTDYYSNQPQHF

D: NA
J: TRBJ2-7
V: TRBV28
size: NA
DNA: TGTGCCAGCAGCCTAAATTTTAGCCCCATTAAGGGGTACTCCTACGAGCAGTACTTC
CDR3: CASSLNFSPIKGYSYEQYF

D: TRBD2
J: TRBJ2-3
V: TRBV19
size: NA
DNA: TGTGCCAGTAGTAAGTGGGAGGGCCTCGGCACAGATACGCAGTATTTT
CDR3: CASSKWEGLGTDTQYF

D: NA
J: TRBJ1-4
V: TRBV3-1/TRBV3-2
size: NA
DNA: TGTGCCAGTTCGCCCCAGGGCACTAATGAAAAACTGTTTTTT
CDR3: CASSPQGTNEKLFF

D: NA
J: TRBJ1-5
V: TRBV29-1
size: NA
DNA: TGCAGCGTTGAACGTCCACCCTATAGCAATCAGCCCCAGCATTTT
CDR3: CSVERPPYSNQPQHF

D: NA
J: TRBJ1-1
V: TRBV5-1
size: NA
DNA: TGCGCCAGCAGCTTGGGTGGAGGCACTGAAGCTTTCTTT
CDR3: CASSLGGGTEAFF

D: NA
J: TRBJ2-5
V: TRBV5-1
size: NA
DNA: TGCGCCAGCAGCTTGGCCGGGGGTATGACCGAAGAGACCCAGTACTTC
CDR3: CASSLAGGMTEETQYF

D: TRBD1
J: TRBJ1-6
V: TRBV28
size: NA
DNA: TGTGCCAGCAGAGGGGCGACAGGGCATGGTTCACCCCTCCACTTT
CDR3: CASRGATGHGSPLHF

D: NA
J: TRBJ2-3
V: TRBV10-1
size: NA
DNA: TGCGCCAGCAGCGCCCGAGGCGGATCCACAGATACGCAGTATTTT
CDR3: CASSARGGSTDTQYF

D: NA
J: TRBJ1-2
V: TRBV6-6
size: NA
DNA: TGTGCCAGCAGTTATGAGCAGGGGCTAGGCTACACCTTC
CDR3: CASSYEQGLGYTF

D: TRBD1
J: TRBJ2-6
V: TRBV11-2
size: NA
DNA: TGTGCCAGCAGAAGTACAGGGGCTGGGGCCAACGTCCTGACTTTC
CDR3: CASRSTGAGANVLTF

D: TRBD1
J: TRBJ1-6
V: TRBV6-6
size: NA
DNA: TGTGCCAGCAGTTACTACAGGGGGTTTAATTCACCCCTCCACTTT
CDR3: CASSYYRGFNSPLHF